These 25 T cell receptor beta chains originate from one sample sequenced in a study of T-cell memory formation after mild COVID-19. TCRdb used MiXCR to reprocess the 5' RACE reads, holding one entry per CDR3 protein. This sample yields 350,000 or so distinct CDR3 sequences, of which around a fifth are seen a single time; under 15% belongs to the top ten. Source material: PBMCs or a T cell subset sorted from them (not recorded which). These receptor sequences come from an adult woman who had mild COVID-19 (a few samples of this study predate the infection). Cell type and time point are not known.

The V call is TRBV12-3 or TRBV12-4, the J call TRBJ1-5; D perhaps matches TRBD1 (6 bases). Trimming cost V 7 bases and J 3 bases, with 13 bases left between them. The CDR3 sequence is 14 residues long. The CDR3, as DNA: TGTGCCAGCACCCTACAGGGCGCCAATCAGCCCCAGCATTTT. It translates to CASTLQGANQPQHF.

The chain joins TRBV15 to TRBJ1-5; 9 nucleotides align to TRBD1. Germline V gene sequence: CDR1 LNHNV, CDR2 YYDKDF (reference sequence). The CDR3 consists of 15 residues. Unmatched junction bases numbered 14, after V lost 8 bases and J lost 9 bases. The CDR3 DNA reads as TGTGCCACCCGCCACCGGGACAGGGTAACGGGGCCCCAGCATTTT. Translation gives CATRHRDRVTGPQHF.

This clonotype came up a few times. The rearrangement uses TRBV5-4 and TRBJ2-3; TRBD2 matches at 14 bases. Germline trimming cut 4 bases from V and 7 bases from J; bases unmatched to any gene: 5. The germline V gene encodes CDR1 SGHNT and CDR2 YYREEE (reference sequence). The CDR3 sequence is 15 residues long. CDR3 loop: CASSPRTSGRNTQYF. As DNA, the CDR3 is TGTGCCAGCAGCCCCCGGACTAGCGGGAGGAATACGCAGTATTTT.

The V gene is TRBV4-1, the J gene TRBJ2-1; 13 positions match TRBD2. This CDR3 is 16 amino acids long. In germline, CDR1 is MGHRA, CDR2 YSYEKL. Trimming at V came to 4 bases and at J to 8 bases, leaving 8 bases not matched to a gene. The CDR3 loop reads CASSLRLAGGLHEQFF. The CDR3 nucleotides are TGCGCCAGCAGCCTCCGACTAGCGGGAGGACTTCATGAGCAGTTCTTC.

This chain connects TRBV7-2 to TRBJ1-4, with D tentatively TRBD1 (5 bases). The CDR3 extends over 15 amino acids. V lost 2 bases and J lost 4, with 11 bases in between. Germline V CDR1 and CDR2: SGHTA, FQGNSA. The CDR3: CASSLFGANNEKLFF. CDR3 nucleotide sequence: TGTGCCAGCAGCTTATTCGGGGCTAATAATGAAAAACTGTTTTTT.

The chain recombines TRBV9 with TRBJ2-7; TRBD1 is a possible D gene (6 bases). Germline CDR1 reads SGDLS; CDR2 reads YYNGEE. Trimming removed 2 bases at V and 2 bases at J, with 11 bases between. The length of the CDR3 is 14 residues. The CDR3 reads CASSVGDTPYEQYF. DNA for the CDR3: TGTGCCAGCAGCGTGGGGGACACCCCCTACGAGCAGTACTTC.

The V gene is TRBV12-3 or TRBV12-4, the J gene TRBJ2-7, with D tentatively TRBD1 (6 bases). The CDR3 loop spans 14 amino acids. The V end lost 4 bases, the J end lost 1 base, and 11 bases lay between the germline ends. This CDR3 is CASSSTGSSYEQYF. The CDR3 DNA is TGTGCCAGCAGTTCCACAGGGTCGTCCTACGAGCAGTACTTC.

This clonotype was recorded at least ten times. The chain employs TRBV5-1 and TRBJ2-3, with 7 bases lining up with TRBD2. CDR1 is SGHRS and CDR2 is YFSETQ in the germline V gene. Germline trimming cut 4 bases from V and 2 bases from J; bases unmatched to any gene: 7. This CDR3 comprises 15 residues. CDR3: CASSHRAGYTDTQYF. The CDR3 DNA is TGCGCCAGCAGCCATAGAGCGGGGTACACAGATACGCAGTATTTT.

This clonotype has more than one count but fewer than ten. This chain connects TRBV2 to TRBJ2-1; 9 bases map to TRBD2. Germline lookup yields CDR1 SNHLY and CDR2 FYNNEI. The CDR3 length is 15 residues. V gave up 8 bases and J gave up 5 bases; unmatched junction bases: 10. DNA of the CDR3: TGTGCCAGCCTCGCGGGGGGGACCCGCCACAATGAGCAGTTCTTC. Protein product: CASLAGGTRHNEQFF.

The CDR3 nucleotides read TGCAGTGCTTGGACTAGCGGGTCCCACTACAATGAGCAGTTCTTC. This translates into CSAWTSGSHYNEQFF. V usage is TRBV20-1 and J usage is TRBJ2-1; TRBD2 aligns across 11 bases. This CDR3 is built from 15 residues. With V trimmed by 5 bases and J by 3 bases, 6 bases remained unmatched. The germline CDR1 and CDR2 sequences are DFQATT and SNEGSKA (reference sequence).

The chain carries TRBV6-2 or TRBV6-3 and TRBJ2-2; TRBD2 aligns across 10 bases. CDR3 length: 17 residues. Losses at the gene ends were 6 bases for V and 1 base for J; bases not matched to a gene: 8. Germline lookup yields CDR1 MNHEY and CDR2 SVGEGT. The CDR3 spells CASSLSGLAVNTGELFF. In DNA form, the CDR3 reads TGTGCCAGCAGCCTCTCCGGACTAGCGGTGAACACCGGGGAGCTGTTTTTT.

This sequence joins TRBV20-1 and TRBJ1-1; 7 bases line up with TRBD1. The CDR3 has 13 amino acids. V lost 6 bases to trimming and J lost 5 bases; unmatched junction nucleotides: 9. CDR1 is DFQATT, CDR2 SNEGSKA, per germline (reference sequence). CDR3 residues: CSASKGAGTEAFF. DNA for the CDR3: TGCAGTGCCAGCAAGGGGGCGGGGACTGAAGCTTTCTTT.

J is TRBJ1-1 and V is TRBV7-2; D is possibly TRBD1 (6 bases). V was shortened by 10 bases and J by 1 base, with 19 bases between the two germline ends. The germline gives CDR1 SGHTA, CDR2 FQGNSA. The CDR3 has 15 residues. CDR3 protein: CANSGDPAPNTEAFF. The CDR3 bases are TGTGCCAATTCAGGGGACCCGGCTCCGAACACTGAAGCTTTCTTT.

This clonotype was seen more than once but under ten times. The genes are TRBV7-8 and TRBJ2-1, with 7 bases identical to TRBD2. In germline, CDR1 is SGHVS, CDR2 FQNEAQ. Trimming took 1 base from V and 5 from J; bases not matched to a gene: 11. This CDR3 has 17 residues. CDR3 in amino acids: CASSLVPGGLPNNEQFF. For the CDR3, the DNA is TGTGCCAGCAGCTTAGTTCCGGGAGGACTCCCTAACAATGAGCAGTTCTTC.

The chain uses TRBV7-8 and TRBJ2-1; 11 bases agree with TRBD1. CDR3 size: 15 residues. The V gene end was trimmed by 5 bases and the J gene end by 7 bases; junction bases not matched to a gene: 7. Germline loops: CDR1 SGHVS, CDR2 FQNEAQ. CDR3 bases: TGTGCCAGCAGCCGAGGACAGGGGGCGCAGAATGAGCAGTTCTTC. Translated, it gives CASSRGQGAQNEQFF.

The chain recombines TRBV5-1 with TRBJ1-1; 8 nucleotides line up with TRBD1. This CDR3 is 14 amino acids long. The V gene's germline CDR1 is SGHRS and CDR2 YFSETQ. With 5 bases clipped from V and 6 bases from J, the junction kept 9 bases outside the gene matches. The CDR3 sequence: CASSKDRVGAEAFF. The CDR3 nucleotides read TGCGCCAGCAGTAAGGACAGGGTTGGAGCTGAAGCTTTCTTT.

This sequence joins TRBV7-2 and TRBJ2-7, with 9 bases that match TRBD1. V gave up 3 bases and J gave up 7 bases; unmatched junction bases: 7. Germline V gene lookup returns CDR1 SGHTA and CDR2 FQGNSA. The CDR3 runs to 14 residues. CDR3 amino acids: CASSFPGQGNEQYF. Here the CDR3 DNA reads TGTGCCAGCAGCTTCCCGGGACAGGGAAATGAGCAGTACTTC. Using reference TRBV7-2 and TRBJ2-7 for the parts outside the CDR3, the full variable domain is GAGVSQSPSNKVTEKGKDVELRCDPISGHTALYWYRQSLGQGLEFLIYFQGNSAPDKSGLPSDRFSAERTGGSVSTLTIQRTQQEDSAVYLCASSFPGQGNEQYFGPGTRLTVT.

V is TRBV7-2 and J is TRBJ2-7; perhaps TRBD2 as D (5 bases). V was pared by 2 bases and J by 1 base, with 12 bases between. The CDR3 loop spans 15 amino acids. The germline V gene has CDR1 SGHTA and CDR2 FQGNSA. This chain's CDR3 is CASSLSSGRSYEQYF. As DNA, the CDR3 is TGTGCCAGCAGCTTATCCAGCGGCAGGTCCTACGAGCAGTACTTC. The full variable domain, rest sourced from reference TRBV7-2 and TRBJ2-7, is GAGVSQSPSNKVTEKGKDVELRCDPISGHTALYWYRQSLGQGLEFLIYFQGNSAPDKSGLPSDRFSAERTGGSVSTLTIQRTQQEDSAVYLCASSLSSGRSYEQYFGPGTRLTVT.

The chain has TRBV5-6 and TRBJ2-1, with D possibly being TRBD2 (5 bases). This CDR3 is built from 15 residues. The V end lost 5 bases, the J end lost 7 bases, and 19 bases lay between the germline ends. CDR1 SGHDT and CDR2 YYEEEE come from the germline V gene. The CDR3: CASSPPEGADNEQFF. CDR3 DNA sequence: TGTGCCAGCAGTCCTCCCGAGGGAGCGGATAATGAGCAGTTCTTC.

The chain recombines TRBV12-3 or TRBV12-4 with TRBJ1-1; 9 bases match TRBD1. V trimming: 8 bases; J trimming: 12 bases; junction bases outside the gene matches: 13. CDR3 size: 13 residues. CDR3 sequence: CASAVHTGGVTFF. The CDR3 DNA reads as TGTGCCAGCGCCGTCCACACAGGGGGCGTTACTTTCTTT.

This clonotype has only a few counts. The chain has TRBV29-1 and TRBJ2-7; TRBD2 might be the D (5 bases). This CDR3 region has 15 residues. Looked up from germline, CDR1 is SQVTM and CDR2 is ANQGSEA. Trimming left V 1 base short and J 1 base short, with 14 bases between. The chain's CDR3 is CSVEVEAEPSYEQYF. CDR3 bases: TGCAGCGTTGAAGTGGAGGCAGAGCCTTCCTACGAGCAGTACTTC.

J is TRBJ1-1 and V is TRBV28; D may be TRBD1 (5 bases). The CDR3 extends over 16 amino acids. Germline CDR1 and CDR2: MDHEN and SYDVKM. With 3 bases removed from V and 3 bases from J, the gap between germline ends came to 17 bases. In DNA form, the CDR3 reads TGTGCCAGCAGTTTCGCGGGGGAAGCGGCAGACACTGAAGCTTTCTTT. Its protein product is CASSFAGEAADTEAFF.

This clonotype was seen a handful of times. This chain connects TRBV9 to TRBJ2-7; D is possibly TRBD1 (5 bases). Germline CDR1 SGDLS, CDR2 YYNGEE. Trimming stripped 4 bases from V and 5 bases from J, with 19 bases between. This CDR3 is built from 15 residues. The CDR3 here is CASSLAVGEMDEQYF. DNA for the CDR3: TGTGCCAGCAGCCTCGCGGTAGGGGAAATGGACGAGCAGTACTTC.

This clonotype was recorded a few times. This sequence joins TRBV12-3 or TRBV12-4 and TRBJ2-1; possible D gene TRBD1, 5 bases. V shed 4 bases and J shed 5 bases, with 15 bases lying between them. The CDR3 covers 15 residues. The CDR3 protein is CASSYRRQQNNEQFF. CDR3 in DNA: TGTGCCAGCAGTTACAGGAGACAGCAGAACAATGAGCAGTTCTTC.

The chain joins TRBV19 to TRBJ2-1, with D possibly matching TRBD1 (6 bases). Germline-derived CDR1 and CDR2 are LNHDA and SQIVND (reference sequence). This CDR3 is 14 amino acids long. V shed 3 bases and J shed 6 bases, with 12 bases lying between them. Here the CDR3 reads CASSMAGQTNEQFF. In DNA form, the CDR3 reads TGTGCCAGTAGTATGGCTGGACAGACCAATGAGCAGTTCTTC.